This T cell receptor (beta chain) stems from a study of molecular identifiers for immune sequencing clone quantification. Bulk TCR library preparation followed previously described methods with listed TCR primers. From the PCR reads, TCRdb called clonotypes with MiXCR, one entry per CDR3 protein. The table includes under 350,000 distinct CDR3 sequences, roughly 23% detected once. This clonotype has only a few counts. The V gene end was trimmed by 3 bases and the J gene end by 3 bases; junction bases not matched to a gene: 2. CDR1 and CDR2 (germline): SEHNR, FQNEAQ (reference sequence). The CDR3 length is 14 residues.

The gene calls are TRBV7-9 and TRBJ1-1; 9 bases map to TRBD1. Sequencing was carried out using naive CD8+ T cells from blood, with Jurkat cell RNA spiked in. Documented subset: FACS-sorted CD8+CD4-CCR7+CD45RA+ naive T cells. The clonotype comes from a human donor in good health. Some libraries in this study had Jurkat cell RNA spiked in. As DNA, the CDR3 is TGTGCCAGCAGCTTGGACAGGGGCCACACTGAAGCTTTCTTT. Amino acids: CASSLDRGHTEAFF.